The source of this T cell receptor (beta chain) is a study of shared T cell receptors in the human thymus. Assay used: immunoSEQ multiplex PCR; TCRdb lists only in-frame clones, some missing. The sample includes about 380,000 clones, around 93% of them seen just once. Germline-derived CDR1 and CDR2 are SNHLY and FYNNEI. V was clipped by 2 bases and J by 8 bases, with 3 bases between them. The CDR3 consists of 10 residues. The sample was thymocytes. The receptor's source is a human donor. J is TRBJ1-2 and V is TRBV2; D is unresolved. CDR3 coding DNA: TGTGCCAGCAGTGAAATCGGCTACACCTTC. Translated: CASSEIGYTF.